The 19 T cell receptor beta chains below come from one sample, sequenced in a study of neurological immune-mediated disorders. Each CDR3 protein is one row after TCRdb ran MiXCR on the 5' RACE reads. The table has tens of thousands of distinct CDR3 sequences, around 3.4% seen once. Sequencing input: PBMCs. Receptor source: a woman in her forties or fifties with multiple sclerosis.

This rearrangement joins TRBV5-6 to TRBJ1-4; 12 bases agree with TRBD1. Germline loops: CDR1 SGHDT, CDR2 YYEEEE. The V and J ends lost 4 bases and 8 bases, in that order; junction bases with no gene match: 12. The CDR3 length is 17 residues. Here the CDR3 DNA reads TGTGCCAGCAGCCTCCGGGACAGGGGGCTCTTCGTGGAAAAACTGTTTTTT. Amino acid sequence: CASSLRDRGLFVEKLFF.

This clonotype was seen repeatedly, ten times or more. The genes are TRBV5-1 and TRBJ2-3, with a possible D match to TRBD2 (5 bases). CDR1 and CDR2 from the germline V gene are SGHRS and YFSETQ. V was clipped by 2 bases and J by 4 bases, with 11 bases between them. The CDR3 loop spans 14 amino acids. Written as DNA, the CDR3 is TGCGCCAGCAGCTTCGGGGTGTTGCCAGATACGCAGTATTTT. This codes for CASSFGVLPDTQYF. Full variable domain (rest looked up from reference TRBV5-1 and TRBJ2-3): KAGVTQTPRYLIKTRGQQVTLSCSPISGHRSVSWYQQTPGQGLQFLFEYFSETQRNKGNFPGRFSGRQFSNSRSEMNVSTLELGDSALYLCASSFGVLPDTQYFGPGTRLTVL.

This clonotype was counted many times. The gene calls are TRBV5-1 and TRBJ2-1, with 12 bases aligning to TRBD2. J gave up 10 bases and V 4 bases, and 6 bases lay outside the gene matches. This CDR3 region has 14 residues. Germline V gives CDR1 SGHRS, CDR2 YFSETQ. The CDR3 loop reads CASSGPGTSGEQFF. The CDR3 region has the DNA TGCGCCAGCAGCGGACCCGGGACTAGCGGGGAGCAGTTCTTC. The complete variable domain, with remaining parts taken from reference TRBV5-1 and TRBJ2-1, reads KAGVTQTPRYLIKTRGQQVTLSCSPISGHRSVSWYQQTPGQGLQFLFEYFSETQRNKGNFPGRFSGRQFSNSRSEMNVSTLELGDSALYLCASSGPGTSGEQFFGPGTRLTVL.

This clonotype was counted at least ten times. This chain links TRBV7-9 with TRBJ2-2; tentative D call: TRBD1 (5 bases). V dropped 2 bases and J dropped 4 bases, with 11 bases sitting between them. Germline CDR1 reads SEHNR; CDR2 reads FQNEAQ (reference sequence). This CDR3 contains 15 residues. Written as DNA, the CDR3 is TGTGCCAGCAGCTTAATGCAGGGCTCCACCGGGGAGCTGTTTTTT. Protein product: CASSLMQGSTGELFF.

This clonotype came up many times. The J gene is TRBJ1-2, the V gene TRBV7-6, with D perhaps matching TRBD1 (5 bases). Germline loops: CDR1 SGHVS, CDR2 FNYEAQ. The CDR3 runs to 17 residues. V shed 0 bases and J shed 2 bases, with 16 bases lying between them. The CDR3 spells CASSLAARAGLNYGYTF. The CDR3 bases are TGTGCCAGCAGCTTAGCGGCTCGGGCAGGGTTAAACTATGGCTACACCTTC.

Many counts were recorded for this clonotype. The chain carries TRBV20-1 and TRBJ1-2, with 7 bases fitting TRBD1. CDR3 length: 13 amino acids. The V segment lost 2 bases and the J segment 5 bases; nucleotides outside the gene matches: 5. The germline V gene encodes CDR1 DFQATT and CDR2 SNEGSKA (reference sequence). The chain's CDR3 is CSARQGGNYGYTF. CDR3 sequence (DNA): TGCAGTGCTAGACAGGGGGGGAATTATGGCTACACCTTC.

The sample holds many counts of this clonotype. V gene TRBV6-5 combines with J gene TRBJ2-3; tentatively, D is TRBD1 (6 bases). The CDR3 has 16 amino acids. The germline V and J ends were trimmed by 6 bases and 6 bases, with 22 bases remaining between them. Looked up from germline, CDR1 is MNHEY and CDR2 is SVGAGI. CDR3 loop: CASSQSTYRVRDTQYF. The CDR3 region has the DNA TGTGCCAGCAGCCAAAGTACCTACAGGGTTCGGGATACGCAGTATTTT.

The chain uses TRBV5-1 and TRBJ2-5; TRBD2 might be the D (6 bases). The CDR3 runs 13 residues. Germline V gene data show CDR1 as SGHRS and CDR2 as YFSETQ. Trimming pared 0 bases from V and 4 bases from J, leaving 7 bases between. In DNA form, the CDR3 reads TGCGCCAGCAGCTTGGTACTAGCAGAGACCCAGTACTTC. Protein sequence: CASSLVLAETQYF.

The table lists this clonotype with a few counts. This may come from a read error, since a much larger clone is one base off. V is TRBV2 and J is TRBJ2-7; D is perhaps TRBD2 (6 bases). The CDR3 runs to 12 residues. From germline, CDR1 is SNHLY and CDR2 FYNNEI. CDR3 sequence reads: CDSYLGGYEQYF. In DNA, the CDR3 is TGTGACAGCTACTTGGGGGGTTACGAGCAGTACTTC. The whole variable domain, filled in from reference TRBV2 and TRBJ2-7, reads EPEVTQTPSHQVTQMGQEVILRCVPISNHLYFYWYRQILGQKVEFLVSFYNNEISEKSEIFDDQFSVERPDGSNFTLKIRSTKLEDSAMYFCDSYLGGYEQYFGPGTRLTVT.

This clonotype was counted ten times or more. This chain uses TRBV5-1 with TRBJ1-2; D ambiguous. Germline V gene lookup returns CDR1 SGHRS and CDR2 YFSETQ. This CDR3 has 15 amino acids. Trimming removed 0 bases from V and 7 bases from J, with 16 bases in between. The CDR3 DNA is TGCGCCAGCAGCTTGGCCCTAAGGGAGTCGCGTGGCTACACCTTC. Translated: CASSLALRESRGYTF.

The sample holds many counts of this clonotype. V usage is TRBV20-1 and J usage is TRBJ1-2, with D hard to call. The germline gives CDR1 DFQATT, CDR2 SNEGSKA (reference sequence). Trimming left V 4 bases short and J 4 bases short, with 19 bases between. The CDR3 loop spans 15 amino acids. Here the CDR3 reads CSATSWTLTSYGYTF. CDR3 DNA sequence: TGCAGTGCTACCTCCTGGACTCTAACCTCCTATGGCTACACCTTC.

The chain uses TRBV20-1 and TRBJ2-2, with 13 bases fitting TRBD2. In germline, CDR1 is DFQATT, CDR2 SNEGSKA (reference sequence). The CDR3 spans 18 residues. The V and J ends lost 0 bases and 2 bases, in that order; junction bases with no gene match: 6. The CDR3 DNA follows: TGCAGTGCTAGAGATAGAACTAGCGGGGGGGCAAACACCGGGGAGCTGTTTTTT. It specifies CSARDRTSGGANTGELFF.

Ten or more counts support this clonotype. The chain uses TRBV7-9 and TRBJ2-7; D gene unclear. CDR3 size: 17 residues. V lost 1 base to trimming and J lost 1 base, with 17 bases between them. CDR1 SEHNR and CDR2 FQNEAQ come from the germline V gene (reference sequence). CDR3 DNA: TGTGCCAGCAGCTTAGGCTCCGTGGTATGGAGATCCTACGAGCAGTACTTC. Its translation: CASSLGSVVWRSYEQYF.

Ten or more counts support this clonotype. The chain employs TRBV7-6 and TRBJ2-2; 8 nucleotides line up with TRBD2. V dropped 1 base and J dropped 7; count of bases not matched to a gene: 11. Germline V gene lookup returns CDR1 SGHVS and CDR2 FNYEAQ. The CDR3 totals 17 residues. CDR3 sequence reads: CASSLEVGTRGDGELFF. CDR3 in DNA: TGTGCCAGCAGCTTAGAAGTTGGGACTAGGGGTGACGGGGAGCTGTTTTTT.

This clonotype was seen repeatedly, ten times or more. V usage is TRBV6-6 and J usage is TRBJ1-4; tentatively, D is TRBD1 (6 bases). V lost 0 bases and J lost 2, with 7 bases in between. Germline lookup yields CDR1 MNHNY and CDR2 SVGAGI (reference sequence). The CDR3 has 15 amino acids. CDR3 sequence: CASSYSGATNEKLFF. In DNA form, the CDR3 reads TGTGCCAGCAGTTACTCGGGGGCCACTAATGAAAAACTGTTTTTT.

This clonotype occurred many times. This chain joins TRBV11-2 and TRBJ2-1; tentatively, D is TRBD1 (6 bases). In germline, CDR1 is SGHAT, CDR2 FQNNGV. The ends were cut back, 4 bases at V and 9 bases at J, with 16 bases in the middle. There are 14 residues in the CDR3. DNA for the CDR3: TGTGCCAGCAGCTCAAACCGACAGGTCGGTGAGCAGTTCTTC. It encodes CASSSNRQVGEQFF.

In this sample, this clonotype turned up many times. This chain links TRBV6-2 or TRBV6-3 with TRBJ2-7, with D perhaps being TRBD1 or TRBD2 (5 bases each). Trimming removed 6 bases from V and 7 bases from J, with 19 bases in between. CDR3 length equals 14 residues. Germline CDR1 MNHEY, CDR2 SVGEGT. CDR3 in DNA: TGTGCCAGCAGCCTCCCCTCCGGGGCAAGGGAGCAGTACTTC. Translation gives CASSLPSGAREQYF.

Notes on this clonotype: A read error may explain this, as a much larger clone is one base away. The chain uses TRBV20-1 and TRBJ1-2; TRBD1 agrees at 7 bases. The CDR3 has 15 residues. CDR1 and CDR2 (germline): DFQATT, SNEGSKA (reference sequence). V trimming: 3 bases; J trimming: 7 bases; junction bases outside the gene matches: 14. CDR3: CSASQRNRGGRGYTF. The CDR3 DNA follows: TGCAGTGCTAGCCAAAGGAACAGGGGCGGCCGTGGCTACACCTTC.

This clonotype was recorded at least ten times. This rearrangement joins TRBV5-1 to TRBJ2-5, with D perhaps given as TRBD1 or TRBD2 (5 bases each). The length of the CDR3 is 14 residues. Germline CDR1 reads SGHRS; CDR2 reads YFSETQ. Deletions cut 2 bases from V and 1 base from J, with 9 bases between. The CDR3 bases are TGCGCCAGCAGCTTATCCGGGACCCAAGAGACCCAGTACTTC. As protein: CASSLSGTQETQYF.